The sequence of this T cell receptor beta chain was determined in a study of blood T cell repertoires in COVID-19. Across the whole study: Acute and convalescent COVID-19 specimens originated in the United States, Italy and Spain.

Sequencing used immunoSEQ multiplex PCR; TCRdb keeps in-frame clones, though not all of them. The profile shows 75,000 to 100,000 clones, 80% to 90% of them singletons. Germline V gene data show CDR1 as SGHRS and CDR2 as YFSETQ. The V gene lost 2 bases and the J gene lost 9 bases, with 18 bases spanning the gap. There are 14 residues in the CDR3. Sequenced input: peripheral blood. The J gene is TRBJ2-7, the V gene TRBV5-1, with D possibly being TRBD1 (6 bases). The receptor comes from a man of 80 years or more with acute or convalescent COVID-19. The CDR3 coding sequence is TGCGCCAGCAGCTTAACCTCATTAAAACAGGGGCAGTACTTC. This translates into CASSLTSLKQGQYF.